The sample holds a few counts of the clone carrying this T cell receptor beta chain. Its cognate antigen is unknown. A universal primer binding site was introduced by template switching. The final cDNA contained unique molecular identifiers. Each CDR3 protein is one row after TCRdb ran MiXCR on the 5' RACE reads. The data contain fewer than 450,000 distinct CDR3 sequences, 9% of them singletons. The data stem from a study of identical twins. Overall study findings and caveats: Donors were not followed over many years; analysis was cross-sectional. There is a chance that invariant MAIT and iNKT cells partially muddied zero-insertion analyses. Models predicted less out-of-frame TCR alpha sharing in monozygotic twins than was found.

The TCR was taken from a woman aged 50 to 60 in good health. The sample was naive T cells sorted from blood.

CDR3: CAWRTGAPNEKLFF. Here the CDR3 DNA reads TGTGCCTGGAGGACAGGGGCTCCAAATGAAAAACTGTTTTTT. This chain links TRBV30 with TRBJ1-4; 8 bases are shared with TRBD1. CDR1 GTSNPN and CDR2 SVGIG come from the germline V gene (reference sequence). After removal of 3 bases from V and 5 bases from J, the junction contained 5 bases not matched to a gene. The CDR3 sequence is 14 residues long.